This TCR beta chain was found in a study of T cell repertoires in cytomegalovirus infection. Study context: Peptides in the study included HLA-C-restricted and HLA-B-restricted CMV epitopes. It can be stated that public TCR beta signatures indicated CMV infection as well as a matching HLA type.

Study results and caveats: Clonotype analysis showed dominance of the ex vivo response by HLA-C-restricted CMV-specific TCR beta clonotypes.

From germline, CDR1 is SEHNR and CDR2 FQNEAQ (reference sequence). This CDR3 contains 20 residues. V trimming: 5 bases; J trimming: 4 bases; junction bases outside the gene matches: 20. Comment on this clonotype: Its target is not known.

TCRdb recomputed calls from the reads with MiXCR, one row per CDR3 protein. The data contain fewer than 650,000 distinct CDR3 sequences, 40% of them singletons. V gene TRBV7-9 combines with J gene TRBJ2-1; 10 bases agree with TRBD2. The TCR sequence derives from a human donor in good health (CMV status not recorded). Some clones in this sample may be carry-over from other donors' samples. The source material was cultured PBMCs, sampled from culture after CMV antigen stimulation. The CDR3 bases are TGTGCCAGCAGCCTTGTTAAGGGTTCGCATCCTAGCGGGGGATACAATGAGCAGTTCTTC. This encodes CASSLVKGSHPSGGYNEQFF.